The 23 T cell receptor beta chains given below trace back to one sample, sequenced in a study of cytomegalovirus exposure and HLA in healthy donors (TCRdb year 2017). Library preparation was by the immunoSEQ multiplex PCR assay. For the multiplex PCR, a mixture combining 60 forward primers for TCR Vbeta segments and 13 reverse primers for TCR Jbeta segments was used. TCRdb retrieved this table from immuneACCESS and kept in-frame rearrangements only. Not all clones are present; in checked studies, unresolved V genes account for under half, and no reason is known for the remainder. The sample has about 250,000 clones on record, around nine tenths of them singletons. About 1.7% of the sample is held by the ten biggest clonotypes. Input material: PBMCs. Receptors were obtained from a girl aged 2-10 years in good health and CMV-seronegative.

The J gene is TRBJ2-2, the V gene TRBV11-3, with D perhaps matching TRBD1 (6 bases). Germline V gene data show CDR1 as SGHNT and CDR2 as YENEEA. The V end was cut by 1 base, the J end by 5 bases, with 8 bases between. The CDR3 contains 14 residues. The CDR3 loop reads CASSLAGVTGELFF. CDR3 nucleotide sequence: TGTGCCAGCAGCTTAGCAGGGGTAACCGGGGAGCTGTTTTTT.

The chain is built from TRBV6-1 and TRBJ2-7; maybe TRBD1 (5 bases). The CDR3 has 13 residues. V was pared by 8 bases and J by 3 bases, with 14 bases between. Germline lookup yields CDR1 MNHNS and CDR2 SASEGT. CDR3 residues: CASQDTAGYEQYF. CDR3 coding DNA: TGTGCCAGCCAGGACACGGCTGGCTACGAGCAGTACTTC.

V gene TRBV30 combines with J gene TRBJ1-3; D call uncertain. V lost 3 bases and J lost 0, with 9 bases in between. Germline values: CDR1 GTSNPN, CDR2 SVGIG (reference sequence). The CDR3 length is 14 residues. The CDR3, as DNA: TGTGCCTGGAGCCCACCACTCTCTGGAAACACCATATATTTT. Protein sequence: CAWSPPLSGNTIYF. The whole variable domain, filled in from reference TRBV30 and TRBJ1-3, reads SQTIHQWPATLVQPVGSPLSLECTVEGTSNPNLYWYRQAAGRGLQLLFYSVGIGQISSEVPQNLSASRPQDRQFILSSKKLLLSDSGFYLCAWSPPLSGNTIYFGEGSWLTVV.

The chain is built from TRBV5-1 and TRBJ2-2; 14 nucleotides agree with TRBD2. This CDR3 has 18 residues. CDR1 is SGHRS and CDR2 is YFSETQ in the germline V gene. After removal of 5 bases from V and 1 base from J, the junction contained 7 bases not matched to a gene. CDR3 amino acids: CASRGLAGVPGNTGELFF. CDR3 DNA sequence: TGCGCCAGCAGGGGACTAGCGGGGGTCCCGGGGAACACCGGGGAGCTGTTTTTT.

The chain employs TRBV6-5 and TRBJ2-1, with D tentatively TRBD1 (5 bases). The length of the CDR3 is 14 residues. Germline V gives CDR1 MNHEY, CDR2 SVGAGI. Trimming took off 6 bases at V and 0 bases at J, with 9 bases between the two ends. CDR3 loop: CASSRQFSYNEQFF. For the CDR3, the DNA is TGTGCCAGCAGCCGACAGTTCTCCTACAATGAGCAGTTCTTC.

The chain joins TRBV7-8 to TRBJ2-7; 9 positions agree with TRBD1. With V trimmed by 3 bases and J by 5 bases, 5 bases remained unmatched. The CDR3 consists of 14 residues. In germline, CDR1 is SGHVS, CDR2 FQNEAQ. The CDR3 DNA sequence: TGTGCCAGCAGCTTGGGGGGGACAGGGAACGAGCAGTACTTC. This encodes CASSLGGTGNEQYF.

The chain combines TRBV9 with TRBJ2-3; TRBD2 aligns across 8 bases. The CDR3 contains 16 residues. V shed 0 bases, J shed 6 bases, and the junction held 9 bases outside the gene matches. Germline V CDR1 and CDR2: SGDLS, YYNGEE. CDR3 DNA sequence: TGTGCCAGCAGCGTAGCAGACGGGGGGGCGGTCGATACGCAGTATTTT. This gives the protein CASSVADGGAVDTQYF.

The chain links TRBV30 to TRBJ1-1; possibly TRBD1 for D (6 bases). CDR1 is GTSNPN, CDR2 SVGIG, per germline (reference sequence). The CDR3 runs to 13 residues. Trimming left V 3 bases short and J 6 bases short, with 14 bases between. CDR3: CAWRYRARAEAFF. The CDR3, as DNA: TGTGCCTGGAGATACAGGGCGCGGGCTGAAGCTTTCTTT.

The genes are TRBV6-5 and TRBJ2-7; 8 bases align to TRBD1. CDR1 is MNHEY, CDR2 SVGAGI, per germline. This CDR3 has 13 amino acids. Germline trimming cut 7 bases from V and 5 bases from J; bases unmatched to any gene: 7. The CDR3 spells CASTRTGKDEQYF. Written as DNA, the CDR3 is TGTGCCAGCACCCGGACAGGGAAGGACGAGCAGTACTTC.

The chain links TRBV6-5 to TRBJ1-2; 11 nucleotides align to TRBD1. The CDR3 extends over 12 amino acids. From germline, CDR1 is MNHEY and CDR2 SVGAGI. Losses at the gene ends were 7 bases for V and 7 bases for J; bases not matched to a gene: 2. The CDR3 DNA sequence: TGTGCCAGCAAGGGGACAGGGGGTGGCTACACCTTC. Residues: CASKGTGGGYTF.

The rearrangement links TRBV30 to TRBJ1-5, with D maybe TRBD1 (6 bases). The germline V gene encodes CDR1 GTSNPN and CDR2 SVGIG (reference sequence). The V end lost 1 base, the J end lost 0 bases, and 7 bases lay between the germline ends. This CDR3 comprises 14 residues. CDR3 sequence (DNA): TGTGCCTGGAGTGGGGGGCTTAGCAATCAGCCCCAGCATTTT. It specifies CAWSGGLSNQPQHF.

The CDR3, as DNA: TGTGCCAGCAGCGACGGGACAGGAGCCACCGGGGAGCTGTTTTTT. Its protein is CASSDGTGATGELFF. This chain joins TRBV11-2 and TRBJ2-2, with 8 positions matching TRBD1. Germline V gene lookup returns CDR1 SGHAT and CDR2 FQNNGV. This CDR3 contains 15 residues. V shed 5 bases, J shed 4 bases, and the junction held 6 bases outside the gene matches.

This chain joins TRBV6-7 and TRBJ1-5; possibly TRBD1 for D (5 bases). TRBV6-7 is designated an ORF whose function remains uncertain. Trimming removed 9 bases at V and 7 bases at J, with 19 bases between. The CDR3 has 14 residues. CDR3 amino acids: CASAGQSLVQPQHF. The CDR3 DNA reads as TGTGCCAGTGCAGGGCAGTCCCTCGTACAGCCCCAGCATTTT.

The chain is built from TRBV6-5 and TRBJ2-7, with D perhaps matching TRBD1 (5 bases). In germline, CDR1 is MNHEY, CDR2 SVGAGI. The CDR3 has 13 amino acids. Between the trimmed V and J ends, which lost 2 bases and 6 bases, there was a span of 11 bases. The CDR3 nucleotides are TGTGCCAGCAGTTACGCCAGGGTCTTCGAGCAGTACTTC. Encoded protein: CASSYARVFEQYF.

CDR3 nucleotide sequence: TGTGCCAGCTCACCACGGAACAGTGAAAAACTGTTTTTT. Its protein is CASSPRNSEKLFF. The chain carries TRBV18 and TRBJ1-4; D is undetermined. The CDR3 covers 13 residues. The germline V gene encodes CDR1 KGHSH and CDR2 LQKENI. Trimming shortened V by 1 base and J by 7 bases, and 7 bases separated the two germline ends.

The J gene is TRBJ2-1, the V gene TRBV7-2, with a tentative D call TRBD1 (5 bases). The CDR3 length is 15 residues. V was clipped by 5 bases and J by 0 bases, with 11 bases between them. Germline V CDR1 and CDR2: SGHTA, FQGNSA. The CDR3 sequence is CASSQQANSYNEQFF. CDR3 DNA sequence: TGTGCCAGCAGCCAACAGGCCAACTCCTACAATGAGCAGTTCTTC.

V is TRBV7-9 and J is TRBJ2-7; maybe TRBD1 (6 bases). Trimming shortened V by 1 base and J by 1 base, and 23 bases separated the two germline ends. CDR1 is SEHNR and CDR2 is FQNEAQ in the germline V gene (reference sequence). This CDR3 region has 19 residues. The CDR3 nucleotides read TGTGCCAGCAGCTTAGTCGGTCCGGGACAAAAGACCCTATCCTACGAGCAGTACTTC. Residues: CASSLVGPGQKTLSYEQYF.

The rearrangement joins TRBV5-1 to TRBJ1-4, with TRBD1 matching 11 bases. CDR3 length: 15 residues. Germline V CDR1 and CDR2: SGHRS, YFSETQ. V shed 4 bases and J 8 bases; nucleotides not matched to a gene: 7. CDR3 in amino acids: CASSGGQGASEKLFF. The CDR3 DNA follows: TGCGCCAGCAGCGGAGGACAGGGGGCGAGCGAAAAACTGTTTTTT.

This sequence joins TRBV15 and TRBJ2-7, with 9 bases aligning to TRBD2. Germline CDR1 is LNHNV and CDR2 is YYDKDF (reference sequence). V dropped 0 bases and J dropped 5; count of bases not matched to a gene: 5. The CDR3 covers 15 residues. The CDR3 loop reads CATSRDSGSVDEQYF. As DNA, the CDR3 is TGTGCCACCAGCAGAGATAGCGGGAGTGTCGACGAGCAGTACTTC. Combining the CDR3 with reference TRBV15 and TRBJ2-7 gives the whole variable domain DAMVIQNPRYQVTQFGKPVTLSCSQTLNHNVMYWYQQKSSQAPKLLFHYYDKDFNNEADTPDNFQSRRPNTSFCFLDIRSPGLGDTAMYLCATSRDSGSVDEQYFGPGTRLTVT.

The CDR3 sequence: CASSRPRLATSYNEQFF. The CDR3 coding sequence is TGTGCCAGCAGCCGCCCACGACTAGCGACCTCCTACAATGAGCAGTTCTTC. The chain uses TRBV7-2 and TRBJ2-1; the match to TRBD2 covers 8 bases. The junction had 9 bases not matched to a gene; V was cut back by 5 bases and J by 0 bases. Germline lookup yields CDR1 SGHTA and CDR2 FQGNSA. This CDR3 spans 17 amino acids.

A remark on this clone: Germline is not matched at one junction end, which may reflect a read error. The CDR3 reads CASSQGSAEAFF. CDR3 DNA: TGTGCCAGCAGCCAGGGTAGCGCTGAGGCTTTCTTT. This chain links TRBV16 with TRBJ1-1; D unresolved. The germline V gene encodes CDR1 KGHSY and CDR2 FQNENV. This CDR3 region has 12 residues.

This sequence joins TRBV5-1 and TRBJ2-2, with 11 bases identical to TRBD1. This CDR3 is 17 amino acids long. The J segment lost 3 bases and the V segment lost 4 bases, leaving 8 bases of the junction unmatched. CDR1 SGHRS and CDR2 YFSETQ come from the germline V gene. DNA of the CDR3: TGCGCCAGCAGCGTCCGGGACAGGGGGACAGACACCGGGGAGCTGTTTTTT. Its protein product is CASSVRDRGTDTGELFF.

This clone showed up just once. The chain is built from TRBV9 and TRBJ1-6, with D unresolved. V lost 3 bases to trimming and J lost 2 bases, with 6 bases between them. The V gene's germline CDR1 is SGDLS and CDR2 YYNGEE. The CDR3 contains 14 residues. CDR3 coding DNA: TGTGCCAGCAGCGGTTCCACCTATAATTCACCCCTCCACTTT. It encodes CASSGSTYNSPLHF.